This T cell receptor beta chain was sequenced during a study of cytomegalovirus exposure and HLA in healthy donors. General study points: In all likelihood, a cluster of highly shared sequence variants was a sequencing artifact.

V dropped 1 base and J dropped 12; count of bases not matched to a gene: 12. CDR3 length: 15 amino acids. Germline assignment: CDR1 SGHVS and CDR2 FQNEAQ. PCR involved 60 Vbeta and 13 Jbeta primers. The protocol was immunoSEQ multiplex PCR, while the TCRdb copy is restricted to in-frame clones and leaves out a portion. Among more than 90,000 clones, roughly three quarters were seen once, and the ten largest hold less than 10%. Concerning this clone: No antigen is known for it.

Input material: PBMCs. The receptor was derived from a female donor in good health and CMV-seronegative. The chain has TRBV7-8 and TRBJ2-7; TRBD2 matches 10 bases. Here the CDR3 reads CASSLEASGRANRYF. CDR3 DNA sequence: TGTGCCAGCAGCTTAGAGGCCAGCGGGAGGGCGAATAGGTACTTC.